The next 18 T cell receptor beta chains were all read from a single sample in a study of T cells in Graves' hyperthyroidism and ophthalmopathy. Researchers took RNA transcripts and amplified the TCR beta CDR3 regions from them. The HTBI primer set drove a first-round RT-PCR of the TCR CDR3. TCRdb re-analysed the multiplex PCR reads in MiXCR, keeping a single row per CDR3 protein. Here the sample spans about 300,000 distinct CDR3 sequences, roughly 13% being singletons. Sequencing used blood. All receptors come from a woman between 35 and 50 years old with Graves' hyperthyroidism.

About this clonotype: One end of the junction is discordant with germline, which a read error may explain. The chain couples TRBV19 to TRBJ1-5; tentative D call: TRBD1 (5 bases). There are 18 residues in the CDR3. Germline V gives CDR1 LNHDA, CDR2 SQIVND (reference sequence). The CDR3 DNA reads as TGTGCCAGTAGTATAGTTCCCCACCGTGCAGGGTATCTTCAGCCCCGGCATTTT. Its translation: CASSIVPHRAGYLQPRHF.

The chain couples TRBV4-1 to TRBJ2-3; TRBD2 is a possible D gene (5 bases). Germline CDR1 reads MGHRA; CDR2 reads YSYEKL. V lost 1 base, J lost 1 base, and 9 bases lay in between. This CDR3 is built from 15 residues. The CDR3 loop reads CASSQVGAGTDTQYF. In DNA, the CDR3 is TGCGCCAGCAGCCAAGTTGGAGCGGGCACAGATACGCAGTATTTT.

This clonotype was counted many times. V and J are TRBV12-3 or TRBV12-4 and TRBJ2-1; the match to TRBD2 covers 8 bases. This CDR3 region has 15 residues. Trimming removed 3 bases from V and 5 bases from J; junction bases left unmatched: 6. DNA for the CDR3: TGTGCCAGCAGTTTTACTAGCGGAGGCCACAATGAGCAGTTCTTC. Translation: CASSFTSGGHNEQFF.

Only a few counts were recorded for this clonotype. One base away lies a much larger clone, so this may be a sequencing read error. The chain has TRBV6-9 and TRBJ2-1, with unresolved D. The CDR3 runs to 16 residues. The V and J ends lost 3 bases and 0 bases respectively, with 12 bases between them. CDR1 is MNHGY and CDR2 is SVAAGI in the germline V gene. For the CDR3, the DNA is TGTGCCAGCAGTTACCATTGGCAGTACTCCTACAATGAGCAGTTCTTC. It encodes CASSYHWQYSYNEQFF.

This chain links TRBV6-5 with TRBJ2-2; TRBD2 is a possible D gene (6 bases). Germline V lookup: CDR1 MNHEY, CDR2 SVGAGI. This CDR3 is built from 16 residues. V was trimmed by 2 bases and J by 6 bases, leaving 16 bases between them. The CDR3 DNA reads as TGTGCCAGCAGTTACGCGGGAAGCCAGGGACCCGGGGAGCTGTTTTTT. Its translation is CASSYAGSQGPGELFF.

This clonotype has ten or more counts. The chain carries TRBV27 and TRBJ2-7; D not resolved. The CDR3 runs to 13 residues. The germline V gene has CDR1 MNHEY and CDR2 SMNVEV (reference sequence). V was pared by 3 bases and J by 4 bases, with 10 bases between. CDR3 nucleotide sequence: TGTGCCAGCAGTTTTAACTCTGATTACGAGCAGTACTTC. Its translation: CASSFNSDYEQYF.

In the case of this clonotype: This may stem from a read error, because a much larger clone lies one nucleotide away. The gene calls are TRBV7-2 and TRBJ2-1; 8 bases map to TRBD1. Germline lookup yields CDR1 SGHTA and CDR2 FQGNSA. The CDR3 contains 13 residues. The CDR3 coding sequence is TGTGCCAGCGGCAGGGGGCGGTCAAATGGGCAGTTCTTC. It encodes CASGRGRSNGQFF. The whole variable domain, filled in from reference TRBV7-2 and TRBJ2-1, reads GAGVSQSPSNKVTEKGKDVELRCDPISGHTALYWYRQSLGQGLEFLIYFQGNSAPDKSGLPSDRFSAERTGGSVSTLTIQRTQQEDSAVYLCASGRGRSNGQFFGPGTRLTVL.

This clonotype appeared many times. Here the CDR3 DNA reads TGTGCCAGCAGTGTGGACAGTAACACTGAAGCTTTCTTT. Translating gives CASSVDSNTEAFF. J is TRBJ1-1 and V is TRBV2, with D perhaps matching TRBD1 (6 bases). CDR1 SNHLY and CDR2 FYNNEI come from the germline V gene. The CDR3 is made up of 13 amino acids. V was trimmed by 4 bases and J by 2 bases, leaving 8 bases between them.

Many counts were recorded for this clonotype. The chain couples TRBV20-1 to TRBJ2-7; perhaps TRBD1 as D (6 bases). Germline CDR1 is DFQATT and CDR2 is SNEGSKA (reference sequence). V lost 0 bases, J lost 2 bases, and 11 bases lay in between. The CDR3 runs 14 residues. CDR3 amino acids: CSARDQGKPYEQYF. CDR3 in DNA: TGCAGTGCTAGAGATCAGGGGAAGCCCTACGAGCAGTACTTC.

The V and J genes are TRBV3-1 and TRBJ2-1; the match to TRBD1 covers 9 bases. The ends lost 4 bases at V and 4 bases at J; junction bases unmatched: 8. The CDR3 runs 16 residues. CDR1 LGHDT and CDR2 YNNKEL come from the germline V gene (reference sequence). The CDR3 protein is CASSPTGGAGYNEQFF. The CDR3 nucleotides read TGTGCCAGCAGCCCTACAGGGGGCGCGGGGTACAATGAGCAGTTCTTC.

The chain carries TRBV12-3 or TRBV12-4 and TRBJ2-5; weak D call: TRBD2 (5 bases). The CDR3 covers 16 residues. V was cut by 2 bases and J by 0 bases, with 13 bases left in between. The CDR3 sequence is CASSLRGLLDQETQYF. DNA of the CDR3: TGTGCCAGCAGTTTACGAGGGTTGCTGGACCAAGAGACCCAGTACTTC.

The chain employs TRBV20-1 and TRBJ2-1; the match to TRBD2 covers 14 bases. The CDR3 length is 16 residues. Germline V gene data show CDR1 as DFQATT and CDR2 as SNEGSKA (reference sequence). Losses at the gene ends were 4 bases for V and 8 bases for J; bases not matched to a gene: 10. This chain's CDR3 is CSAMKGLAGVSYEQFF. The CDR3, as DNA: TGCAGTGCTATGAAGGGACTAGCGGGAGTTTCTTATGAGCAGTTCTTC.

This clonotype has at least ten counts. The V gene is TRBV30, the J gene TRBJ2-1; D is possibly TRBD1 (5 bases). Trimming stripped 4 bases from V and 2 bases from J, with 9 bases between. The CDR3 has 13 amino acids. CDR1 GTSNPN and CDR2 SVGIG come from the germline V gene (reference sequence). The CDR3, as DNA: TGTGCCTGGAACAGGCTCACCTACAATGAGCAGTTCTTC. Residues: CAWNRLTYNEQFF.

The sample holds many counts of this clonotype. This sequence joins TRBV11-3 and TRBJ2-7; TRBD2 agrees at 14 bases. This CDR3 is 16 amino acids long. The trim removed 4 bases at V and 3 bases at J, leaving 5 bases unmatched. CDR1 is SGHNT, CDR2 YENEEA, per germline. CDR3 sequence (DNA): TGTGCCAGCAGCTCCCGGGGGACTAGCGGGAGCTACGAGCAGTACTTC. It encodes CASSSRGTSGSYEQYF.

CDR3 sequence: CAISEGSSGANVLTF. The CDR3 nucleotides are TGTGCCATCAGTGAGGGGAGCTCTGGGGCCAACGTCCTGACTTTC. The rearrangement links TRBV10-3 to TRBJ2-6, with a tentative D call TRBD2 (5 bases). The CDR3 totals 15 residues. V was shortened by 2 bases and J by 0 bases, with 5 bases between the two germline ends. Germline V gene lookup returns CDR1 ENHRY and CDR2 SYGVKD.

V gene TRBV20-1 combines with J gene TRBJ1-2; 8 bases fit TRBD1. With 6 bases clipped from V and 6 bases from J, the junction kept 6 bases outside the gene matches. The germline gives CDR1 DFQATT, CDR2 SNEGSKA (reference sequence). CDR3 length: 12 residues. The CDR3 DNA reads TGCAGTGCCAGGACAGGGTTTGATGGCTACACCTTC. Protein sequence: CSARTGFDGYTF.

There are many counts of this clonotype. V and J are TRBV20-1 and TRBJ2-1; 11 positions agree with TRBD2. V trimming: 7 bases; J trimming: 4 bases; junction bases outside the gene matches: 0. The CDR3 spans 12 residues. From germline, CDR1 is DFQATT and CDR2 SNEGSKA (reference sequence). The DNA for the CDR3 is TGCAGTGGACTAGCGGGATACAATGAGCAGTTCTTC. Translating it yields CSGLAGYNEQFF.

This clonotype was recorded once. No conserved phenylalanine or tryptophan ends this CDR3, so it is likely a read error. The chain employs TRBV11-2 and TRBJ2-7; D is unclear. The CDR3 spans 11 residues. V lost 4 bases to trimming and J lost 6 bases, with 7 bases between them. Germline CDR1 and CDR2: SGHAT and FQNNGV. CDR3 sequence (DNA): TGTGCCAGCAGCTCTTATTGCGAGCAGTACCTC. Its translation is CASSSYCEQYL.